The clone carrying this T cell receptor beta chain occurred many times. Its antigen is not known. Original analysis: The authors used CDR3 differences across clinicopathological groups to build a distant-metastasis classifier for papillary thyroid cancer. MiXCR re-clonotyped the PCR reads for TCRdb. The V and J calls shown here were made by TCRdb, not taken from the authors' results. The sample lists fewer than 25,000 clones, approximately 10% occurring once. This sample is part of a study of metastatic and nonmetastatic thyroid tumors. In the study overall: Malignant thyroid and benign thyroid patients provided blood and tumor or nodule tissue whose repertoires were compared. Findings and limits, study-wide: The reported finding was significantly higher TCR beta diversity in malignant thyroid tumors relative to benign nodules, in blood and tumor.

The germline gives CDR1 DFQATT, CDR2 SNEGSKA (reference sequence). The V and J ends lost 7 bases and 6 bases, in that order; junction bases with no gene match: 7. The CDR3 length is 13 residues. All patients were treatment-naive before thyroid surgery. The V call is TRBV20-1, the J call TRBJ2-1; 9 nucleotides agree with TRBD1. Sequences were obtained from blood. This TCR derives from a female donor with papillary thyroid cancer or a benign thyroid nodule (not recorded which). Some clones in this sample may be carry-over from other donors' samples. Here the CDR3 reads CSGPGQGTNEQFF. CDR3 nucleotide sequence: TGCAGTGGTCCGGGACAGGGAACCAATGAGCAGTTCTTC.